This entry concerns a single T cell receptor beta chain. What it binds is unknown. The source of the sample is a study of T-cell reconstitution after alpha-beta-depleted transplantation in children. Molecular barcoding with unique molecular identifiers was used for the TCRbeta library. From the PCR reads, TCRdb called clonotypes with MiXCR, one entry per CDR3 protein. The repertoire includes 610,000 or so distinct CDR3 sequences, around 27% of them detected once, and 35% to 40% sits in the top ten. Study-level results: It was reported that alpha-beta T cells came from several hundred expanded graft clones (about two months after transplant).

Source: PBMCs, taken before TCRalphabeta/CD19-depleted stem cell transplant. This clonotype originated in a boy under two years old with Wiskott-Aldrich syndrome, due to receive a stem cell transplant.

The CDR3 sequence is CASSLHPGEKYEQYF. In DNA form, the CDR3 reads TGCGCCAGCAGCTTGCACCCGGGGGAGAAGTACGAGCAGTACTTC. This chain uses TRBV5-1 with TRBJ2-7; D perhaps matches TRBD2 (6 bases). CDR3 length equals 15 residues. Germline V gene data show CDR1 as SGHRS and CDR2 as YFSETQ. V shed 1 base and J shed 4 bases, with 15 bases lying between them.